The T cell receptor (beta chain) described here comes from a study of patients and donors after allogeneic stem cell transplantation. MiXCR was run by TCRdb on the RT-PCR reads, yielding one entry per CDR3 protein. The sample has about 74,000 distinct CDR3 sequences, about 30% seen once. Deletions cut 2 bases from V and 7 bases from J, with 9 bases between. Germline V lookup: CDR1 SGHRS, CDR2 YFSETQ. The CDR3 consists of 12 residues. There are many counts of this clonotype. This rearrangement joins TRBV5-1 to TRBJ1-1; D unresolved. Sequencing input: blood, either unsorted or a sorted T cell fraction (not recorded which). This TCR derives from a human donor who was either an allogeneic HSCT recipient or a stem cell or donor lymphocyte infusion donor (not recorded which). It is not recorded whose cells these are; they may come from a transplant donor. The CDR3 loop is CASSFDPGEAFF. CDR3 in DNA: TGCGCCAGCAGCTTCGATCCCGGTGAAGCTTTCTTT.